The 21 T cell receptor beta chains listed next were all sequenced from one sample in a study of CD8 T cells in Susac syndrome. RNA, at about 0.45 to 1 ug, was reverse transcribed with random hexamers. MiXCR was run by TCRdb on the immunoSEQ multiplex PCR reads, yielding one entry per CDR3 protein. This table holds about 130,000 distinct CDR3 sequences, around 96% found once. Sequencing was done on a sample of CD4+ T cells from PBMCs. The receptor source for this set is a human donor in good health.

The chain recombines TRBV12-5 with TRBJ1-1, with no clear D. The length of the CDR3 is 12 residues. V lost 3 bases and J 3 bases, leaving 5 bases between the germline ends. Germline V CDR1 and CDR2: LGHNT, FRNRAP. This CDR3 reads CASGLRDTEAFF. DNA of the CDR3: TGTGCTAGTGGTTTAAGGGACACTGAAGCTTTCTTT.

The chain is built from TRBV6-2 or TRBV6-3 and TRBJ2-1; D unresolved. CDR3 size: 11 residues. V shed 0 bases and J shed 7 bases, with 1 base lying between them. Germline lookup yields CDR1 MNHEY and CDR2 SVGEGT. This CDR3 is CASSYSNEQFF. The CDR3 region has the DNA TGTGCCAGCAGTTACTCGAATGAGCAGTTCTTC.

The chain carries TRBV30 and TRBJ2-3; possibly TRBD2 for D (5 bases). This CDR3 has 13 residues. In germline, CDR1 is GTSNPN, CDR2 SVGIG (reference sequence). V dropped 3 bases and J dropped 0 bases, with 7 bases sitting between them. DNA for the CDR3: TGTGCCTGGAGCGGGATCAGCACAGATACGCAGTATTTT. Encoded protein: CAWSGISTDTQYF.

The chain combines TRBV3-1 with TRBJ1-1; 8 bases are shared with TRBD1. The CDR3 totals 14 residues. The germline gives CDR1 LGHDT, CDR2 YNNKEL (reference sequence). V gave up 3 bases and J gave up 4 bases; unmatched junction bases: 4. CDR3 bases: TGTGCCAGCAGCCAGCTAACAGGGGGCACTGAAGCTTTCTTT. Translated: CASSQLTGGTEAFF.

The rearrangement links TRBV5-1 to TRBJ1-1, with a possible D match to TRBD1 (5 bases). CDR1 SGHRS and CDR2 YFSETQ come from the germline V gene. This CDR3 region has 16 residues. V was shortened by 7 bases and J by 0 bases, with 19 bases between the two germline ends. CDR3 in DNA: TGCGCCAGCTCCATCCAATCACCAGGGTTGAACACTGAAGCTTTCTTT. Translated: CASSIQSPGLNTEAFF.

The rearrangement uses TRBV20-1 and TRBJ1-2; no firm D call. Per the germline V gene, CDR1 is DFQATT and CDR2 is SNEGSKA (reference sequence). Trimming took 0 bases from V and 7 from J, leaving 15 bases between them. The length of the CDR3 is 14 residues. The CDR3 coding sequence is TGCAGTGCTAGAGATCTAAGAATTTGGGGTGGCTACACCTTC. It yields the protein CSARDLRIWGGYTF.

The chain links TRBV2 to TRBJ1-2; possible D gene TRBD1, 6 bases. This CDR3 spans 12 amino acids. The germline V gene has CDR1 SNHLY and CDR2 FYNNEI. The V end lost 9 bases, the J end lost 7 bases, and 15 bases lay between the germline ends. CDR3: CAREVNRAGYTF. In nucleotides, the CDR3 is TGTGCCAGGGAGGTAAACAGGGCTGGCTACACCTTC.

The chain is built from TRBV19 and TRBJ1-1; a possible D gene is TRBD1 (5 bases). Trimming stripped 1 base from V and 1 base from J, with 10 bases between. The germline V gene has CDR1 LNHDA and CDR2 SQIVND (reference sequence). The CDR3 consists of 15 residues. Here the CDR3 DNA reads TGTGCCAGTAGTATAGGGGCAGGGAGGAACACTGAAGCTTTCTTT. This encodes CASSIGAGRNTEAFF.

The rearrangement links TRBV2 to TRBJ2-7; no reliable D call. V was pared by 1 base and J by 10 bases, with 8 bases between. CDR3 size: 11 residues. Looked up from germline, CDR1 is SNHLY and CDR2 is FYNNEI. The CDR3 nucleotides are TGTGCCAGCAGTGAAGGAAATTATCAGTACTTC. Translating it yields CASSEGNYQYF.

The CDR3 loop reads CASSFPPESYEQYF. Here the CDR3 DNA reads TGTGCCAGCAGCTTCCCCCCGGAGAGCTACGAGCAGTACTTC. J is TRBJ2-7 and V is TRBV7-9; no definite D call. Germline lookup yields CDR1 SEHNR and CDR2 FQNEAQ (reference sequence). CDR3 length equals 14 residues. Deletions cut 3 bases from V and 3 bases from J, with 12 bases between.

The chain has TRBV29-1 and TRBJ1-1, with D unclear. Looked up from germline, CDR1 is SQVTM and CDR2 is ANQGSEA. V was shortened by 7 bases and J by 2 bases, with 11 bases between the two germline ends. The CDR3 is 12 amino acids. The CDR3 sequence is CSANRPNTEAFF. CDR3 DNA sequence: TGCAGCGCTAACCGACCCAACACTGAAGCTTTCTTT.

The chain carries TRBV7-9 and TRBJ2-3; the match to TRBD2 covers 7 bases. The CDR3 is made up of 16 amino acids. Per the germline V gene, CDR1 is SEHNR and CDR2 is FQNEAQ (reference sequence). Germline trimming cut 3 bases from V and 0 bases from J; bases unmatched to any gene: 6. DNA of the CDR3: TGTGCCAGCAGCTTCGGTAGCGGGTCTAGCACAGATACGCAGTATTTT. This sequence encodes CASSFGSGSSTDTQYF.

CDR3 sequence reads: CASSFPGGDGNTEAFF. CDR3 sequence (DNA): TGCGCCAGCAGCTTCCCGGGAGGGGACGGAAACACTGAAGCTTTCTTT. The V and J genes are TRBV5-1 and TRBJ1-1; a weak D match, TRBD1 (5 bases). Germline V gives CDR1 SGHRS, CDR2 YFSETQ. The CDR3 runs 16 residues. V was trimmed by 2 bases and J by 2 bases, leaving 16 bases between them.

This chain uses TRBV7-2 with TRBJ2-1; TRBD2 agrees at 10 bases. This CDR3 has 16 amino acids. CDR1 is SGHTA, CDR2 FQGNSA, per germline. Germline trimming cut 7 bases from V and 5 bases from J; bases unmatched to any gene: 11. CDR3 amino acids: CASTFLLAGENNEQFF. DNA for the CDR3: TGTGCCAGCACCTTCCTCCTAGCGGGAGAAAACAATGAGCAGTTCTTC.

CDR3 region: CASSPTSETQYF. The CDR3 nucleotides read TGTGCCAGCAGCCCTACGTCGGAGACCCAGTACTTC. V and J are TRBV7-9 and TRBJ2-5; no firm D call. Trimming took 5 bases from V and 5 from J, leaving 9 bases between them. Germline V gene lookup returns CDR1 SEHNR and CDR2 FQNEAQ (reference sequence). The CDR3 is 12 residues long. The whole variable domain, remainder taken from reference TRBV7-9 and TRBJ2-5, is DTGVSQNPRHKITKRGQNVTFRCDPISEHNRLYWYRQTLGQGPEFLTYFQNEAQLEKSRLLSDRFSAERPKGSFSTLEIQRTEQGDSAMYLCASSPTSETQYFGPGTRLLVL.

The J gene is TRBJ1-5, the V gene TRBV23-1; D uncertain. TRBV23-1 is an ORF; its function is uncertain. With 2 bases removed from V and 1 base from J, the gap between germline ends came to 9 bases. The CDR3 is 15 amino acids. The CDR3 DNA follows: TGCGCCAGCAGTCAAATCGGGTTCAGCAATCAGCCCCAGCATTTT. It translates to CASSQIGFSNQPQHF.

V usage is TRBV19 and J usage is TRBJ1-5; no reliable D call. Germline lookup yields CDR1 LNHDA and CDR2 SQIVND (reference sequence). V was trimmed by 1 base and J by 5 bases, leaving 12 bases between them. The CDR3 runs 15 residues. CDR3 DNA: TGTGCCAGTAGTATAGGCGGAGGGAAGGATCAGCCCCAGCATTTT. As protein: CASSIGGGKDQPQHF.

Comment on this clonotype: An end of the junction differs from the germline gene, which may be a read error. This chain connects TRBV29-1 to TRBJ1-1, with D unclear. The CDR3 is 13 residues long. Germline V gene lookup returns CDR1 SQVTM and CDR2 ANQGSEA. The CDR3 DNA reads TGCAGCGTTGCCCGCCAAAGGAACACTGAAGCTTCCTTT. Translation gives CSVARQRNTEASF.

The sample holds a few counts of this clonotype. This chain connects TRBV7-2 to TRBJ2-2; D uncertain. Trimming stripped 5 bases from V and 4 bases from J, with 8 bases between. The length of the CDR3 is 13 residues. Germline loops: CDR1 SGHTA, CDR2 FQGNSA. The CDR3 nucleotides are TGTGCCAGCAGCCGTCCCGGCACCGGGGAGCTGTTTTTT. Its translation: CASSRPGTGELFF.

The chain is built from TRBV20-1 and TRBJ2-2, with D unresolved. Germline lookup yields CDR1 DFQATT and CDR2 SNEGSKA (reference sequence). The CDR3 has 15 residues. The V gene lost 1 base and the J gene lost 2 bases, with 11 bases spanning the gap. CDR3 coding DNA: TGCAGTGCTAGAGGCAGACGTCCTAACACCGGGGAGCTGTTTTTT. This gives the protein CSARGRRPNTGELFF.

The chain recombines TRBV2 with TRBJ1-5; D unresolved. The CDR3 consists of 13 residues. Germline V gene data show CDR1 as SNHLY and CDR2 as FYNNEI. Trimming left V 6 bases short and J 1 base short, with 7 bases between. CDR3 region: CASSAESNQPQHF. DNA of the CDR3: TGTGCCAGCAGCGCCGAGAGCAATCAGCCCCAGCATTTT. Full variable domain (missing parts from reference TRBV2 and TRBJ1-5): EPEVTQTPSHQVTQMGQEVILRCVPISNHLYFYWYRQILGQKVEFLVSFYNNEISEKSEIFDDQFSVERPDGSNFTLKIRSTKLEDSAMYFCASSAESNQPQHFGDGTRLSIL.